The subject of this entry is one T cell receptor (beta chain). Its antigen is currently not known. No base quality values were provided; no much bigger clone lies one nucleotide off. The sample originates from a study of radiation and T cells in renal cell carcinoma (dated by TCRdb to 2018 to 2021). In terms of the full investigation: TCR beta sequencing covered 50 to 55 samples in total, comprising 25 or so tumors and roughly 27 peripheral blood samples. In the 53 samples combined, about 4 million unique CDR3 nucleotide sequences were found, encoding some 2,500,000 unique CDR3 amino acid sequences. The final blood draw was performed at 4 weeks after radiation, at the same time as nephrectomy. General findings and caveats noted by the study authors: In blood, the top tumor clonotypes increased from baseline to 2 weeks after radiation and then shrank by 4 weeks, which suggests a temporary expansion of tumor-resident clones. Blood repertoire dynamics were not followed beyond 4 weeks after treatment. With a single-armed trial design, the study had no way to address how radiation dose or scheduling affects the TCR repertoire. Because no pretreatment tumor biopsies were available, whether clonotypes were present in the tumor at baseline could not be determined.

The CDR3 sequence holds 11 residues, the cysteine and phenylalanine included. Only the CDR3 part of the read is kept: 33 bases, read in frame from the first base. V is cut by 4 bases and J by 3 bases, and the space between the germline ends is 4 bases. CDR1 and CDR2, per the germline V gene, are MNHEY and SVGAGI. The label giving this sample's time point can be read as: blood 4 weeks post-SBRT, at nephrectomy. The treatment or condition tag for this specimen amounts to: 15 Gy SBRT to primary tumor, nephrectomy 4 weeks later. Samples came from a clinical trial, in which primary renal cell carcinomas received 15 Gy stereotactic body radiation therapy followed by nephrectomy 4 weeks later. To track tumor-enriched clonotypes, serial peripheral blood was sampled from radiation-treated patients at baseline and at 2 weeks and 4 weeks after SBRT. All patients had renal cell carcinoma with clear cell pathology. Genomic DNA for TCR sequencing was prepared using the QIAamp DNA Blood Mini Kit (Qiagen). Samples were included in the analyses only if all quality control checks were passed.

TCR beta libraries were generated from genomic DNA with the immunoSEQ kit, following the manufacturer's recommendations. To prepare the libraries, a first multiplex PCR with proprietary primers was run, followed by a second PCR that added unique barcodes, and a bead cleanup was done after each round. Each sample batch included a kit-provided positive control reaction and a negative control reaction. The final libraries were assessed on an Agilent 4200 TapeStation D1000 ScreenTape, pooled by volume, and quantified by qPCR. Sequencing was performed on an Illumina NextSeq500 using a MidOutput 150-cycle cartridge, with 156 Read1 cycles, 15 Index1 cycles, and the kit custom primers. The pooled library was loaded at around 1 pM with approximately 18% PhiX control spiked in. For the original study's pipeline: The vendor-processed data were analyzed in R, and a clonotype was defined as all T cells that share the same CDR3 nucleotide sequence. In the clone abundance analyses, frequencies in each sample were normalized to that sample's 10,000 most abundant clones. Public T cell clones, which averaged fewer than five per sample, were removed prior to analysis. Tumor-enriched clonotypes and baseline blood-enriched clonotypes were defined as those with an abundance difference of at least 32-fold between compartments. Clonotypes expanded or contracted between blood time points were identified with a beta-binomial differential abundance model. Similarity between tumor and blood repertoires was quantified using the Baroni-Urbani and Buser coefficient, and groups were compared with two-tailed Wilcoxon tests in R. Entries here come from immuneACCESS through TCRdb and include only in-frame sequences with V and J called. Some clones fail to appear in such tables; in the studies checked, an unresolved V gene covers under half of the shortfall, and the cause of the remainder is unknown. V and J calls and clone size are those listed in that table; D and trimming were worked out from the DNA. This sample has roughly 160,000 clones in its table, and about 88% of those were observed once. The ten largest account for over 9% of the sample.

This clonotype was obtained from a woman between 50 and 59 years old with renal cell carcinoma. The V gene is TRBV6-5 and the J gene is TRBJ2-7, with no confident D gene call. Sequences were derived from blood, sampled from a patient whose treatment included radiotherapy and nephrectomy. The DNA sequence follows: TGTGCCAGCAGTTCCTTCTACGAGCAGTACTTC. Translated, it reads CASSSFYEQYF.